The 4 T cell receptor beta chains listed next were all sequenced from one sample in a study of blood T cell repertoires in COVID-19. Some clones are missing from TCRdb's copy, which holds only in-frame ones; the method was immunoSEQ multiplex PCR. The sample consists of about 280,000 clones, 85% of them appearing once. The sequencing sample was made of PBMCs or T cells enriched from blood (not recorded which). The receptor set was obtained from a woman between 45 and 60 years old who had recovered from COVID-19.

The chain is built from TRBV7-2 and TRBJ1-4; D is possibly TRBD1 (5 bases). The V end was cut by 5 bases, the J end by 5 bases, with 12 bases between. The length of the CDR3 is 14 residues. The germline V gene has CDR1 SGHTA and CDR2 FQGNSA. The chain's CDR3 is CASSTTARNEKLFF. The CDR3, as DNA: TGTGCCAGCAGCACGACAGCCCGCAATGAAAAACTGTTTTTT.

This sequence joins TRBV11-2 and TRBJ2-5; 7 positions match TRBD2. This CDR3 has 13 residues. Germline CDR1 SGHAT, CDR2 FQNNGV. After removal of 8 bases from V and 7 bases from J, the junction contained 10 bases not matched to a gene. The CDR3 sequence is CASGWAGEGTQYF. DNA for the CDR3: TGTGCCAGCGGTTGGGCGGGAGAGGGGACCCAGTACTTC. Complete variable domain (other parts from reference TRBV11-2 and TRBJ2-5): EAGVAQSPRYKIIEKRQSVAFWCNPISGHATLYWYQQILGQGPKLLIQFQNNGVVDDSQLPKDRFSAERLKGVDSTLKIQPAKLEDSAVYLCASGWAGEGTQYFGPGTRLLVL.

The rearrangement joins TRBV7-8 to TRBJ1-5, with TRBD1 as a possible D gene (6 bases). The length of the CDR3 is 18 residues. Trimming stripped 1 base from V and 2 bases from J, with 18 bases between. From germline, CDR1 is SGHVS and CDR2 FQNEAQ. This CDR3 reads CASSLEQYRDLGNQPQHF. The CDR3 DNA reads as TGTGCCAGCAGCTTAGAACAATACAGGGATCTTGGCAATCAGCCCCAGCATTTT.

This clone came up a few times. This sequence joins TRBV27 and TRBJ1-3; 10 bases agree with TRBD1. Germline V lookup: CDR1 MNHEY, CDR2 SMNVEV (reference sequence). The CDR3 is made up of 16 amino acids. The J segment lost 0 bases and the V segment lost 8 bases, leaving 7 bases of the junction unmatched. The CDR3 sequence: CASRARTGGSGNTIYF. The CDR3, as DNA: TGTGCCAGCCGGGCCCGGACAGGGGGCTCTGGAAACACCATATATTTT.